The 5 T cell receptor beta chains below come from one sample, sequenced in a study of blood T cell repertoires in COVID-19. Some clones are missing from TCRdb's copy, which holds only in-frame ones; the method was immunoSEQ multiplex PCR. The profile shows under 85,000 clones, 75% to 90% of them singletons. Material: peripheral blood. The receptors were sampled from a man older than 75 with acute or convalescent COVID-19.

There are a few counts of this clone. The genes are TRBV11-2 and TRBJ2-1, with 10 bases lining up with TRBD1. The CDR3 contains 16 residues. Germline CDR1 reads SGHAT; CDR2 reads FQNNGV. The V segment lost 4 bases and the J segment 8 bases; nucleotides outside the gene matches: 11. The DNA for the CDR3 is TGTGCCAGCAGCTACGCGGGGGGACAGGGGTTAGATGAGCAGTTCTTC. It is translated as CASSYAGGQGLDEQFF.

The rearrangement joins TRBV5-1 to TRBJ2-7, with 7 bases matching TRBD2. This CDR3 has 15 residues. With 0 bases clipped from V and 5 bases from J, the junction kept 8 bases outside the gene matches. Germline V gene data show CDR1 as SGHRS and CDR2 as YFSETQ. The DNA for the CDR3 is TGCGCCAGCAGCTTGGAGGCTAGCGGACCCGACGAGCAGTACTTC. Translated: CASSLEASGPDEQYF.

J is TRBJ1-2 and V is TRBV3-1 (or the pseudogene TRBV3-2); 8 bases align to TRBD1. V was pared by 0 bases and J by 8 bases, with 11 bases of the junction left unmatched. The CDR3 extends over 16 amino acids. Germline assignment: CDR1 LGHDT and CDR2 YNNKEL (reference sequence). The CDR3 coding sequence is TGTGCCAGCAGCCAAGATCGAATGTTCCCAGGGGGCGGCTACACCTTC. Protein sequence: CASSQDRMFPGGGYTF.

The chain combines TRBV12-3 or TRBV12-4 with TRBJ1-2; D is unresolved. The CDR3 covers 11 residues. V lost 7 bases, J lost 8 bases, and 11 bases lay in between. The chain's CDR3 is CASTTTGGYTF. In nucleotides, the CDR3 is TGTGCCAGCACTACCACGGGAGGCTACACCTTC.

J is TRBJ2-7 and V is TRBV7-2; D possibly corresponds to TRBD1 (5 bases). Per the germline V gene, CDR1 is SGHTA and CDR2 is FQGNSA. CDR3 length equals 11 residues. Trimming stripped 3 bases from V and 5 bases from J, with 5 bases between. CDR3 protein: CASSFRDEQYF. As DNA, the CDR3 is TGTGCCAGCAGCTTCAGGGACGAGCAGTACTTC.